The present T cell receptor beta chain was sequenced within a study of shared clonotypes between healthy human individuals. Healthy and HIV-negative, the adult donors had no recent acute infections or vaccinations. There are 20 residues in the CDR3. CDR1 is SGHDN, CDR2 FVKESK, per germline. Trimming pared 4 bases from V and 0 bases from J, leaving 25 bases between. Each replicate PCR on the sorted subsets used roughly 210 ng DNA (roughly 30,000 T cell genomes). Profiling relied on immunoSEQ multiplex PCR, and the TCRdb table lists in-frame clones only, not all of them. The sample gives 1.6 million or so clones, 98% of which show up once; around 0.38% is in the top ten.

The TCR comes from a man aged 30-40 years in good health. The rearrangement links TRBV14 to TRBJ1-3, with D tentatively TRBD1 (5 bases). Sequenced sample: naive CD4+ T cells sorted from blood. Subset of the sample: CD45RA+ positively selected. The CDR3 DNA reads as TGTGCCAGCAGCCTTTTACCGGGACTCCCAAACAGTCTCTCTGGAAACACCATATATTTT. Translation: CASSLLPGLPNSLSGNTIYF.